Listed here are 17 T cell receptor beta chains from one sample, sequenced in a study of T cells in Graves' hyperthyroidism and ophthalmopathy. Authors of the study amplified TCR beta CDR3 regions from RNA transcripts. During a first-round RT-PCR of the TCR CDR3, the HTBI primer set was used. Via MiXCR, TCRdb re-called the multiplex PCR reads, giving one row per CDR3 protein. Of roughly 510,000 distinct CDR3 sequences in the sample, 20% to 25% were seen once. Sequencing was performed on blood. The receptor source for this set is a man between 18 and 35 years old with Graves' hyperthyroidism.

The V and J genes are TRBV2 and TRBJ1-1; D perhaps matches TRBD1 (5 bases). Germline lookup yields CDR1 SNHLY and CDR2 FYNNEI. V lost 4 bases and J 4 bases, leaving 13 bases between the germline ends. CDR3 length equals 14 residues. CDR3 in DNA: TGTGCCAGCAGTGGGGACCGTCTGGGCACTGAAGCTTTCTTT. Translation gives CASSGDRLGTEAFF.

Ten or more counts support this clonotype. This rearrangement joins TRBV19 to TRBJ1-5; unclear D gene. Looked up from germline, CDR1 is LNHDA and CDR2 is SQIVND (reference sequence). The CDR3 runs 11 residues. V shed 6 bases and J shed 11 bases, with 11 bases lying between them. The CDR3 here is CASRGIRAQHF. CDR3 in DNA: TGTGCCAGTAGGGGGATCCGGGCCCAGCATTTT. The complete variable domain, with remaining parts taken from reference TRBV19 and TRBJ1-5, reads DGGITQSPKYLFRKEGQNVTLSCEQNLNHDAMYWYRQDPGQGLRLIYYSQIVNDFQKGDIAEGYSVSREKKESFPLTVTSAQKNPTAFYLCASRGIRAQHFGDGTRLSIL.

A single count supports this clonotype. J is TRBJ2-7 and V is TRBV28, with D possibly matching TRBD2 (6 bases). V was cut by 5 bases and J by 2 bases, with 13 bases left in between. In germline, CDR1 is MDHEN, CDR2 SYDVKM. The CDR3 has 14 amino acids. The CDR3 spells CASSNPGLAYEQYF. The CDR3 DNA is TGTGCCAGCAGTAACCCGGGACTTGCCTACGAGCAGTACTTC.

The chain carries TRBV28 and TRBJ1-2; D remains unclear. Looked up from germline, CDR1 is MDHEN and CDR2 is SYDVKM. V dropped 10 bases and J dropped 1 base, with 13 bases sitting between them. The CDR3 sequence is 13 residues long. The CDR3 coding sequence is TGTGCCATCCTTTCCGGGCGTAACTATGGCTACACCTTC. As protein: CAILSGRNYGYTF.

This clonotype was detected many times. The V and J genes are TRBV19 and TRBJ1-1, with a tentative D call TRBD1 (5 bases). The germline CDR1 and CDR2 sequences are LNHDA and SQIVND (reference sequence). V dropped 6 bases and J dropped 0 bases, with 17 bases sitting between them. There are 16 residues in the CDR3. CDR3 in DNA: TGTGCCAGTAGGATTTTCGGAGGGGTCCTGAACACTGAAGCTTTCTTT. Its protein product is CASRIFGGVLNTEAFF.

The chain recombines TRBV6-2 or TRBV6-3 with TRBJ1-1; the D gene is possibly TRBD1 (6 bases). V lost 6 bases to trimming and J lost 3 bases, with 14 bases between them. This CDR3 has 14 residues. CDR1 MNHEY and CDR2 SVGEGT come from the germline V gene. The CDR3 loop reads CASSFNREYTEAFF. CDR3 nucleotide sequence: TGTGCCAGCAGCTTCAACAGGGAGTACACTGAAGCTTTCTTT.

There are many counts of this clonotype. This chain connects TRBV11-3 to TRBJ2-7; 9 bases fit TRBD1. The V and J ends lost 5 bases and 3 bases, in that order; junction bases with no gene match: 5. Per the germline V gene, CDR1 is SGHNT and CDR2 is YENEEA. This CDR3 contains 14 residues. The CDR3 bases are TGTGCCAGCAGCCCCCGGGACAGGGACTACGAGCAGTACTTC. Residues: CASSPRDRDYEQYF.

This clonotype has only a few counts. The CDR3 region has the DNA TGTGCCAGCAGCTCGGACAGTCCCAATCAGCCCCAGCATTTT. Its translation: CASSSDSPNQPQHF. The chain couples TRBV9 to TRBJ1-5; D may be TRBD1 (6 bases). This CDR3 spans 14 amino acids. The V end lost 4 bases, the J end lost 3 bases, and 11 bases lay between the germline ends. Germline assignment: CDR1 SGDLS and CDR2 YYNGEE.

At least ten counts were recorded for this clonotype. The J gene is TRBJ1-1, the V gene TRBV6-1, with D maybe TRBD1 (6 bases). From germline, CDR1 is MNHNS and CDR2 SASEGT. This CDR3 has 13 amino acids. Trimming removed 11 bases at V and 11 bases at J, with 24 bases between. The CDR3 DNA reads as TGTGCCGTAACCACAGGGACAAAAATTCAGGCTTTCTTT. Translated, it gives CAVTTGTKIQAFF.

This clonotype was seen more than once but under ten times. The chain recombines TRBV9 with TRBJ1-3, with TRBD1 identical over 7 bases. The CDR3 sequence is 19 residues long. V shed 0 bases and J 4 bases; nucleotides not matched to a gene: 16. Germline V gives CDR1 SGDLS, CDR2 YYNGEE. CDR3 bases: TGTGCCAGCAGCGTAGGCTCCCGGACAACAAACAGGGGAGGAAACACCATATATTTT. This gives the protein CASSVGSRTTNRGGNTIYF.

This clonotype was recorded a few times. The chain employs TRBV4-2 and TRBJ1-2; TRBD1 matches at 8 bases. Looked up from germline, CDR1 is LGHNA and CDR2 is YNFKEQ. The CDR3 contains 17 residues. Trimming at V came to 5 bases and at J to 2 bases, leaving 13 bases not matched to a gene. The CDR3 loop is CASSGGTGQGGNYGYTF. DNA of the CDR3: TGTGCCAGCAGCGGGGGGACTGGACAGGGAGGCAACTATGGCTACACCTTC.

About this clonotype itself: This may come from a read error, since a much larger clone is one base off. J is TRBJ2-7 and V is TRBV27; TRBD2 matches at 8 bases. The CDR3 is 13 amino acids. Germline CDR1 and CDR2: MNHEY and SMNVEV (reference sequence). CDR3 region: CVSSSGIAYEQYF. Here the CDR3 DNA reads TGTGTCAGCAGTAGCGGGATCGCCTACGAGCAGTACTTC.

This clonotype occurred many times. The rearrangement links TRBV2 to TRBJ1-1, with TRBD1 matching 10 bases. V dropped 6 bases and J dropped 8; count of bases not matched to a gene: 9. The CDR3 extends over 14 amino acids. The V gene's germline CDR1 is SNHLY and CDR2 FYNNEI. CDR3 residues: CASRTTTGGLEAFF. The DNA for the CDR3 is TGTGCCAGCAGAACCACGACAGGGGGCCTGGAAGCTTTCTTT. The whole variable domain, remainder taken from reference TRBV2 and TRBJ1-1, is EPEVTQTPSHQVTQMGQEVILRCVPISNHLYFYWYRQILGQKVEFLVSFYNNEISEKSEIFDDQFSVERPDGSNFTLKIRSTKLEDSAMYFCASRTTTGGLEAFFGQGTRLTVV.

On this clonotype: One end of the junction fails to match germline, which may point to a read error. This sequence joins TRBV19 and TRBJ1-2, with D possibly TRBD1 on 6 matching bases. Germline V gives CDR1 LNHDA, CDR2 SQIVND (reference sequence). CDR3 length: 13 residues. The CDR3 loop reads CASSLGQHYGFTF. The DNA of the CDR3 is TGTGCCAGTAGTCTCGGACAGCACTATGGCTTCACCTTC.

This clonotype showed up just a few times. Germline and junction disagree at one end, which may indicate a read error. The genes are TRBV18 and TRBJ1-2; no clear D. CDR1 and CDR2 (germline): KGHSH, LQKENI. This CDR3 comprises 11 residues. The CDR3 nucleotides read TGTGCCAGCTCCCCACCTTATGGCTACACCTTC. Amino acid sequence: CASSPPYGYTF.

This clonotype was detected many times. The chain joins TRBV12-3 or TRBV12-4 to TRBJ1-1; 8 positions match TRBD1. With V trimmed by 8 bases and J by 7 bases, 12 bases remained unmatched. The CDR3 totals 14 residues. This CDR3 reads CASHYGTGQLEAFF. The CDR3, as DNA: TGTGCCAGCCACTATGGGACAGGCCAACTTGAAGCTTTCTTT.

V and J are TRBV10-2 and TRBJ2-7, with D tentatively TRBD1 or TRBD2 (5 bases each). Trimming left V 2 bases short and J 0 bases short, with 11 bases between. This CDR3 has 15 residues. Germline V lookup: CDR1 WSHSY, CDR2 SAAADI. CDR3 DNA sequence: TGCGCCAGCAGTGAGCCGGGACCGAGCTCCTACGAGCAGTACTTC. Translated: CASSEPGPSSYEQYF.